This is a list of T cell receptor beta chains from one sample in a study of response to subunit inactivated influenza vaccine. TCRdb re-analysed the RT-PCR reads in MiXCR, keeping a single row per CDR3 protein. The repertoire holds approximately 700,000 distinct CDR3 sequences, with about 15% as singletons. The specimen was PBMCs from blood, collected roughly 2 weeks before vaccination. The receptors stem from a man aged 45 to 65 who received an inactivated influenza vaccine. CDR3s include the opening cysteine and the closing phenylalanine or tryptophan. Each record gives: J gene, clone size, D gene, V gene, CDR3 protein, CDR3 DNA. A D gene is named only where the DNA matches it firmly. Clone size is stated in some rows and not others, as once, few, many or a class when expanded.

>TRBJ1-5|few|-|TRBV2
CASSTSANQPQHF
TGTGCCAGCAGCACCTCGGCCAATCAGCCCCAGCATTTT
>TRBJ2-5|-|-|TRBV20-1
CSATSLWGQGVETQYF
TGCAGTGCTACCTCCTTGTGGGGGCAAGGAGTGGAGACCCAGTACTTC
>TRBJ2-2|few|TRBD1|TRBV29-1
CSVVTGVTGELFF
TGCAGCGTTGTCACAGGGGTCACCGGGGAGCTGTTTTTT
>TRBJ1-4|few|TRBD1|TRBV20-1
CSASPMAGGEVGKLFF
TGCAGTGCTAGCCCTATGGCAGGGGGCGAGGTTGGAAAACTGTTTTTT
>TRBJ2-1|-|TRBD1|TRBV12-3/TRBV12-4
CASRPGQGRDYNEQFF
TGTGCCAGCAGACCCGGACAGGGGAGGGACTACAATGAGCAGTTCTTC
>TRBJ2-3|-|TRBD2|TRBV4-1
CAISLAPGLTDTQYF
TGCGCCATCAGCCTAGCACCGGGACTAACAGATACGCAGTATTTT
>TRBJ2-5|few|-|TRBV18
CASSPQGRTPETQYF
TGTGCCAGCTCACCACAGGGAAGAACCCCAGAGACCCAGTACTTC
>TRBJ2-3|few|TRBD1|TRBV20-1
CSARDRGRGTDTQYF
TGCAGTGCACGAGACAGGGGGCGAGGCACAGATACGCAGTATTTT
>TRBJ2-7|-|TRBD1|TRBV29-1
CSVGGSTGGGYEQYF
TGCAGCGTTGGGGGATCGACAGGGGGCGGGTACGAGCAGTACTTC
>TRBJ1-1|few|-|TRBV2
CASSINRQWGTEAFF
TGTGCCAGCAGTATTAACAGGCAATGGGGCACTGAAGCTTTCTTT
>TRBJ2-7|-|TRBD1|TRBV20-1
CSAAPGTAVTYEQYF
TGCAGTGCTGCTCCCGGGACAGCTGTAACCTACGAGCAGTACTTC
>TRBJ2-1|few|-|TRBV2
CASLQGNEQFF
TGTGCCAGCCTACAGGGCAATGAGCAGTTCTTC
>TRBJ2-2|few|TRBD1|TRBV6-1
CASSQTGGIGELFF
TGTGCCAGCAGTCAGACAGGGGGTATCGGGGAGCTGTTTTTT
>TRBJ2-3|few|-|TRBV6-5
CASSYSRQFLGTQYF
TGTGCCAGCAGTTACTCGCGGCAATTTCTCGGGACGCAGTATTTT
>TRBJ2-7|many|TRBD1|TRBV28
CASRPGTVFYEQYF
TGTGCCAGCAGGCCAGGGACAGTCTTCTACGAGCAGTACTTC